A single sample is the source of the 13 T cell receptor beta chains below, sequenced in a study of shared clonotypes between healthy human individuals. Measured with immunoSEQ multiplex PCR; TCRdb has only the in-frame clones, and not every one. The table includes 2 million or so clones, about 95% detected once. CD45RO-negative, CCR7-positively selected cells formed the naive CD8 fraction, excluding terminally differentiated effector memory CD45RA+ cells. The source material was naive CD8+ T cells sorted from blood. Receptors originate from a man between 18 and 35 years old in good health.

The V call is TRBV5-4, the J call TRBJ1-2, with D tentatively TRBD1 (5 bases). Germline assignment: CDR1 SGHNT and CDR2 YYREEE (reference sequence). CDR3 length: 13 amino acids. V lost 6 bases to trimming and J lost 3 bases, with 12 bases between them. CDR3 sequence (DNA): TGTGCCAGCATGGGCCTGGGGGACTATGGCTACACCTTC. It yields the protein CASMGLGDYGYTF. The full variable domain, rest sourced from reference TRBV5-4 and TRBJ1-2, is ETGVTQSPTHLIKTRGQQVTLRCSSQSGHNTVSWYQQALGQGPQFIFQYYREEENGRGNFPPRFSGLQFPNYSSELNVNALELDDSALYLCASMGLGDYGYTFGSGTRLTVV.

This chain links TRBV5-6 with TRBJ1-3; 7 positions match TRBD1. Germline CDR1 reads SGHDT; CDR2 reads YYEEEE. After removal of 3 bases from V and 2 bases from J, the junction contained 2 bases not matched to a gene. This CDR3 is built from 14 residues. The chain's CDR3 is CASSSGGAGNTIYF. CDR3 DNA: TGTGCCAGCAGCTCAGGGGGAGCTGGAAACACCATATATTTT.

The chain has TRBV4-3 and TRBJ2-5; 10 positions agree with TRBD2. The germline gives CDR1 LGHNA, CDR2 YSLEER. Trimming removed 3 bases from V and 5 bases from J; junction bases left unmatched: 9. This CDR3 spans 16 amino acids. CDR3 protein: CASSHEPGLALETQYF. The CDR3 nucleotides are TGCGCCAGCAGCCATGAACCGGGACTAGCGTTGGAGACCCAGTACTTC.

About this clone itself: Other DNA variants within this sample encode the same CDR3. The CDR3 nucleotides read TGTGCCAGCAGCTTTTCAGGGCAAGAGACCCAGTACTTC. Amino acids: CASSFSGQETQYF. The gene calls are TRBV7-9 and TRBJ2-5; weak D call: TRBD1 (5 bases). CDR3 length: 13 amino acids. Germline V gene lookup returns CDR1 SEHNR and CDR2 FQNEAQ (reference sequence). V lost 3 bases and J lost 2, with 7 bases in between.

The V and J genes are TRBV2 and TRBJ2-5; TRBD2 matches at 7 bases. Unmatched junction bases numbered 5, after V lost 4 bases and J lost 0 bases. CDR3 length equals 15 residues. Germline assignment: CDR1 SNHLY and CDR2 FYNNEI. The CDR3 bases are TGTGCCAGCAGTGCCACCCTAGCGGACCAAGAGACCCAGTACTTC. Translated, it gives CASSATLADQETQYF.

The J gene is TRBJ2-1, the V gene TRBV27, with a possible D match to TRBD1 (6 bases). The CDR3 spans 15 residues. The ends were cut back, 2 bases at V and 6 bases at J, with 14 bases in the middle. Germline V gene data show CDR1 as MNHEY and CDR2 as SMNVEV (reference sequence). CDR3 protein: CASSLTGRGGNEQFF. DNA of the CDR3: TGTGCCAGCAGTTTAACGGGTCGAGGGGGCAATGAGCAGTTCTTC.

The rearrangement uses TRBV4-1 and TRBJ1-2, with D possibly being TRBD1 (6 bases). The CDR3 sequence is 15 residues long. The germline V and J ends were trimmed by 0 bases and 0 bases, with 8 bases remaining between them. Germline lookup yields CDR1 MGHRA and CDR2 YSYEKL. The CDR3 sequence is CASSQDGTSNYGYTF. The CDR3 DNA sequence: TGCGCCAGCAGCCAAGATGGGACATCTAACTATGGCTACACCTTC.

This clone was seen once. The chain is built from TRBV9 and TRBJ2-5; TRBD2 matches at 14 bases. This CDR3 contains 17 residues. The V and J ends lost 0 bases and 5 bases, in that order; junction bases with no gene match: 6. CDR1 is SGDLS, CDR2 YYNGEE, per germline. CDR3 residues: CASSVEGTSGSRETQYF. The DNA of the CDR3 is TGTGCCAGCAGCGTAGAAGGGACTAGCGGGAGTAGGGAGACCCAGTACTTC.

A single count supports this clone. The chain links TRBV7-6 to TRBJ2-3; weak D call: TRBD1 (6 bases). This CDR3 region has 17 residues. Trimming pared 4 bases from V and 3 bases from J, leaving 20 bases between. Germline values: CDR1 SGHVS, CDR2 FNYEAQ. As DNA, the CDR3 is TGTGCCAGCAGCTCGGGGCCAGGGGCCCGAAGTACAGATACGCAGTATTTT. Protein sequence: CASSSGPGARSTDTQYF.

The chain carries TRBV15 and TRBJ2-7; 9 nucleotides agree with TRBD1. Germline V gene lookup returns CDR1 LNHNV and CDR2 YYDKDF (reference sequence). The CDR3 covers 14 residues. With 4 bases clipped from V and 5 bases from J, the junction kept 6 bases outside the gene matches. In DNA, the CDR3 is TGTGCCACCAGCACCGGGACAGGGTACGACGAGCAGTACTTC. The encoded protein is CATSTGTGYDEQYF.

This chain joins TRBV7-9 and TRBJ2-2; D perhaps matches TRBD2 (5 bases). Between the trimmed V and J ends, which lost 5 bases and 4 bases, there was a span of 17 bases. In germline, CDR1 is SEHNR, CDR2 FQNEAQ (reference sequence). The CDR3 has 16 residues. CDR3 sequence reads: CASSPMGGPSTGELFF. In DNA, the CDR3 is TGTGCCAGCAGCCCCATGGGCGGGCCGAGCACCGGGGAGCTGTTTTTT.

This clone has only one observation. V usage is TRBV19 and J usage is TRBJ1-2; perhaps TRBD1 as D (6 bases). The V gene lost 6 bases and the J gene lost 8 bases, with 13 bases spanning the gap. The CDR3 consists of 12 residues. Per the germline V gene, CDR1 is LNHDA and CDR2 is SQIVND (reference sequence). The CDR3 DNA sequence: TGTGCCAGTAGCCAGGGGTTTCAGGGCTACACCTTC. Amino acids: CASSQGFQGYTF.

This sequence joins TRBV4-1 and TRBJ2-3; possible D gene TRBD2, 6 bases. V lost 5 bases and J 6 bases, leaving 15 bases between the germline ends. The V gene's germline CDR1 is MGHRA and CDR2 YSYEKL. The CDR3 is 14 residues long. The CDR3 bases are TGCGCCAGCAGCGGACCCGGGAGAGTGGATACGCAGTATTTT. Amino acid sequence: CASSGPGRVDTQYF.